This TCR beta chain is drawn from a study of cytomegalovirus exposure and HLA in healthy donors. Per germline, CDR1 MNHEY and CDR2 SVGAGI. V was clipped by 5 bases and J by 0 bases, with 8 bases between them. The CDR3 consists of 15 residues. PCR employed 60 Vbeta and 13 Jbeta primers. The protocol was immunoSEQ multiplex PCR, while the TCRdb copy is restricted to in-frame clones and leaves out a portion. The sample includes under 150,000 clones, about three quarters seen only once; the top ten take around 15%. The sample holds one count of this clone. Sequenced: PBMCs. The rearrangement links TRBV6-5 to TRBJ2-6; unclear D gene. The sequence came from a human donor in good health. CDR3 nucleotide sequence: TGTGCCAGCAGTCAGGTTCCCTCTGGGGCCAACGTCCTGACTTTC. Amino acid sequence: CASSQVPSGANVLTF.